The 12 T cell receptor beta chains listed next were all sequenced from one sample in a study of OX40 agonist ivuxolimab in advanced cancers. The repertoire was sequenced with immunoSEQ multiplex PCR; TCRdb's copy has only in-frame clones and lacks some. The sample has under 25,000 clones; around four fifths are singletons. The sequences come from CD4+ or CD8+ T cells sorted from blood, collected in a trial of the OX40 agonist ivuxolimab. The source of these receptors is an adult with an advanced solid tumor such as melanoma, head and neck, liver or kidney cancer.

A few counts support this clone. This sequence joins TRBV19 and TRBJ2-7; D is possibly TRBD2 (6 bases). This CDR3 is built from 13 residues. Trimming took off 6 bases at V and 2 bases at J, with 11 bases between the two ends. Looked up from germline, CDR1 is LNHDA and CDR2 is SQIVND (reference sequence). CDR3 sequence (DNA): TGTGCCAGTAGCCCCCCGGGGGCCTACGAGCAGTACTTC. This gives the protein CASSPPGAYEQYF.

The chain is built from TRBV28 and TRBJ2-5; D assignment may be TRBD1 or TRBD2 (7 bases each). Germline CDR1 MDHEN, CDR2 SYDVKM. V was trimmed by 7 bases and J by 5 bases, leaving 20 bases between them. The CDR3 runs 15 residues. The CDR3 DNA reads TGTGCCAGCACCGGGGAGGGGGCCCTCCGGGAGACCCAGTACTTC. It yields the protein CASTGEGALRETQYF.

V is TRBV11-2 and J is TRBJ2-1; unclear D gene. Between the trimmed V and J ends, which lost 8 bases and 3 bases, there was a span of 8 bases. CDR1 is SGHAT and CDR2 is FQNNGV in the germline V gene. The CDR3 contains 12 residues. This CDR3 is CASESFYNEQFF. Here the CDR3 DNA reads TGTGCCAGCGAGAGTTTCTACAATGAGCAGTTCTTC.

This clone was picked up a small number of times. The chain couples TRBV13 to TRBJ2-2; D is ambiguous. Per the germline V gene, CDR1 is PRHDT and CDR2 is FYEKMQ (reference sequence). The CDR3 covers 13 residues. Trimming took 10 bases from V and 2 from J, leaving 11 bases between them. CDR3 sequence (DNA): TGTGCCACTAGGTACCCCAACACCGGGGAGCTGTTTTTT. Its protein product is CATRYPNTGELFF.

The chain combines TRBV7-2 with TRBJ2-7; D is perhaps TRBD1 or TRBD2 (7 bases each). Germline V gives CDR1 SGHTA, CDR2 FQGNSA. Trimming removed 5 bases from V and 3 bases from J, with 23 bases in between. CDR3 length equals 17 residues. DNA for the CDR3: TGTGCCAGCAGCCCAGGGGGGGGTCTGGCGACGGACTACGAGCAGTACTTC. Translated: CASSPGGGLATDYEQYF. Full variable domain (remainder filled in from reference TRBV7-2 and TRBJ2-7): GAGVSQSPSNKVTEKGKDVELRCDPISGHTALYWYRQSLGQGLEFLIYFQGNSAPDKSGLPSDRFSAERTGGSVSTLTIQRTQQEDSAVYLCASSPGGGLATDYEQYFGPGTRLTVT.

This chain links TRBV7-9 with TRBJ2-2; 7 bases fit TRBD2. The CDR3 runs 18 residues. CDR1 and CDR2 from the germline V gene are SEHNR and FQNEAQ (reference sequence). Trimming took 1 base from V and 1 from J; bases not matched to a gene: 9. CDR3 sequence: CASSLGPRDYMNTGELFF. DNA for the CDR3: TGTGCCAGCAGCTTAGGGCCCCGGGACTACATGAACACCGGGGAGCTGTTTTTT.

This clone showed up just a few times. The chain joins TRBV7-9 to TRBJ2-1; tentatively, D is TRBD2 (6 bases). Trimming stripped 1 base from V and 15 bases from J, with 13 bases between. Germline CDR1 SEHNR, CDR2 FQNEAQ (reference sequence). This CDR3 contains 12 residues. The CDR3 is CASSLGTKGWFF. The CDR3 DNA follows: TGTGCCAGCAGCTTAGGGACTAAGGGTTGGTTCTTC.

This clone was recorded once. The chain employs TRBV6-4 and TRBJ1-6; possibly TRBD1 for D (5 bases). The CDR3 is 15 amino acids. Per germline, CDR1 MRHNA and CDR2 SNTAGT. The V and J ends lost 5 bases and 10 bases respectively, with 18 bases between them. CDR3 coding DNA: TGTGCCAGCAGTCGCAGTTTGAGGGGAGGGTCACCCCTCCACTTT. Its translation is CASSRSLRGGSPLHF.

This chain connects TRBV7-6 to TRBJ2-7, with unresolved D. CDR3 size: 16 residues. Trimming took 5 bases from V and 2 from J, leaving 19 bases between them. The germline V gene has CDR1 SGHVS and CDR2 FNYEAQ. The CDR3 protein is CASSPVSWAETYEQYF. CDR3 sequence (DNA): TGTGCCAGCAGCCCCGTTTCGTGGGCAGAGACCTACGAGCAGTACTTC.

This chain connects TRBV27 to TRBJ2-3; 11 bases are shared with TRBD2. The V and J ends lost 5 bases and 1 base, in that order; junction bases with no gene match: 2. Germline V CDR1 and CDR2: MNHEY, SMNVEV (reference sequence). The CDR3 runs to 15 residues. The CDR3 region is CASSTGLAGTDTQYF. CDR3 DNA sequence: TGTGCCAGCAGTACGGGACTAGCGGGCACAGATACGCAGTATTTT.

This clone turned up a few times. V is TRBV7-9 and J is TRBJ2-7; D is perhaps TRBD1 or TRBD2 (5 bases each). There are 14 residues in the CDR3. The germline V gene encodes CDR1 SEHNR and CDR2 FQNEAQ (reference sequence). V lost 5 bases to trimming and J lost 0 bases, with 11 bases between them. The CDR3 reads CASSGGRSSYEQYF. The CDR3 coding sequence is TGTGCCAGCAGCGGGGGACGGAGCTCCTACGAGCAGTACTTC.

The chain couples TRBV7-2 to TRBJ2-2; D remains unclear. The CDR3 loop spans 15 amino acids. Germline V gene data show CDR1 as SGHTA and CDR2 as FQGNSA. V lost 2 bases, J lost 8 bases, and 15 bases lay in between. The CDR3 sequence: CASSLLGSLAGELFF. In DNA form, the CDR3 reads TGTGCCAGCAGCTTATTGGGCTCCTTGGCAGGGGAGCTGTTTTTT.